The 8 T cell receptor beta chains in this list originate from one sample, sequenced in a study of T cell repertoires in cytomegalovirus infection. Each CDR3 protein gets one entry after TCRdb re-called the reads with MiXCR. This table holds a few hundred thousand distinct CDR3 sequences, 20% to 25% found once. For these TCRs, the target antigens are not known. The sequenced sample was cultured PBMCs, obtained from culture after CMV antigen stimulation. These receptor sequences come from a human donor in good health (CMV status not recorded). Some clones in this sample may be carry-over from other donors' samples.

This clonotype was detected a few times. V is TRBV15 and J is TRBJ2-1; 8 bases agree with TRBD2. Germline lookup yields CDR1 LNHNV and CDR2 YYDKDF (reference sequence). This CDR3 has 14 amino acids. Trimming cost V 5 bases and J 12 bases; bases outside gene matches: 12. This CDR3 reads CATSSSGSAHGQFF. In DNA, the CDR3 is TGTGCCACCAGCTCCAGCGGGAGCGCCCATGGGCAGTTCTTC.

The chain recombines TRBV12-3 or TRBV12-4 with TRBJ1-6; D gene uncertain. The V gene lost 6 bases and the J gene lost 9 bases, with 12 bases spanning the gap. This CDR3 region has 13 residues. Here the CDR3 reads CASSGTRGSPLHF. CDR3 sequence (DNA): TGTGCCAGCAGCGGAACTCGGGGTTCACCCCTCCACTTT.

This clonotype was detected ten times or more. CDR3 sequence reads: CASSLALRETQYF. As DNA, the CDR3 is TGTGCCAGCAGCTTAGCGCTTCGAGAGACCCAGTACTTC. The rearrangement links TRBV7-8 to TRBJ2-5; D is unclear. The germline CDR1 and CDR2 sequences are SGHVS and FQNEAQ. CDR3 length equals 13 residues. The V end lost 0 bases, the J end lost 4 bases, and 6 bases lay between the germline ends.

The chain links TRBV7-3 to TRBJ2-5; 7 bases are a match to TRBD1. Germline-derived CDR1 and CDR2 are SGHTA and FQGTGA. This CDR3 has 19 amino acids. With V trimmed by 5 bases and J by 4 bases, 22 bases remained unmatched. CDR3 residues: CASSRYLGQQAFSRETQYF. The CDR3 DNA reads TGTGCCAGCAGCCGCTACCTGGGACAGCAAGCGTTTTCCAGAGAGACCCAGTACTTC.

This clonotype came up many times. V usage is TRBV12-3 or TRBV12-4 and J usage is TRBJ1-5, with unresolved D. This CDR3 is built from 13 residues. Trimming stripped 3 bases from V and 0 bases from J, with 3 bases between. The CDR3 sequence: CASSFGSNQPQHF. The CDR3 DNA follows: TGTGCCAGCAGTTTCGGTAGCAATCAGCCCCAGCATTTT.

A single count supports this clonotype. This chain connects TRBV6-1 to TRBJ2-7, with D perhaps matching TRBD1 (6 bases). This CDR3 comprises 13 residues. The V gene's germline CDR1 is MNHNS and CDR2 SASEGT. V lost 6 bases, J lost 5 bases, and 14 bases lay in between. The chain's CDR3 is CASRGPQGNEQYV. CDR3 nucleotides: TGTGCCAGCAGGGGCCCACAGGGAAACGAGCAGTACGTC.

This clonotype appeared a few times. This chain uses TRBV5-5 with TRBJ1-2; 9 bases map to TRBD1. This CDR3 contains 16 residues. Germline CDR1 SGHKS, CDR2 YYEKEE (reference sequence). V dropped 4 bases and J dropped 7; count of bases not matched to a gene: 14. Written as DNA, the CDR3 is TGTGCCAGCAGCCCTGGCCGGGTGGACAGGGGCGTTGGCTACACCTTC. Its protein is CASSPGRVDRGVGYTF.

V usage is TRBV7-8 and J usage is TRBJ1-2; D gene unclear. The V end lost 3 bases, the J end lost 2 bases, and 7 bases lay between the germline ends. There are 13 residues in the CDR3. Looked up from germline, CDR1 is SGHVS and CDR2 is FQNEAQ. CDR3 bases: TGTGCCAGCAGCTTTGCCGTCAACTATGGCTACACCTTC. It specifies CASSFAVNYGYTF.